The 24 T cell receptor beta chains below were found in one sample sequenced in a study of identical twins. MiXCR was run by TCRdb on the 5' RACE reads, yielding one entry per CDR3 protein. The data contain some 790,000 distinct CDR3 sequences, roughly 18% of them singletons. The sample was also linked to a second study, of T cells expressing NK-cell markers.

Sequenced input: PBMCs. The origin of the receptors is a woman in her late teens or twenties in good health.

This clonotype has more than one count but fewer than ten. The chain uses TRBV15 and TRBJ1-1, with 8 nucleotides matching TRBD1. CDR3 size: 17 residues. Germline V gene lookup returns CDR1 LNHNV and CDR2 YYDKDF (reference sequence). J was trimmed by 1 base and V by 4 bases; bases with no gene match: 11. CDR3 residues: CATSTYGQGLGNTEAFF. As DNA, the CDR3 is TGTGCCACCAGCACCTATGGACAGGGATTAGGGAACACTGAAGCTTTCTTT.

The chain links TRBV5-1 to TRBJ1-1, with a weak D call TRBD1 (5 bases). The germline V gene encodes CDR1 SGHRS and CDR2 YFSETQ. Between the trimmed V and J ends, which lost 8 bases and 8 bases, there was a span of 13 bases. The CDR3 is 11 residues long. The CDR3 DNA is TGCGCCAGTGAAGGGGAGGGAGAAGCTTTCTTT. Translation gives CASEGEGEAFF.

This chain uses TRBV5-1 with TRBJ1-6, with a weak D call TRBD1 (5 bases). The CDR3 spans 10 residues. Germline CDR1 is SGHRS and CDR2 is YFSETQ. The germline V and J ends were trimmed by 10 bases and 10 bases, with 9 bases remaining between them. As DNA, the CDR3 is TGCGCCGCGCGGGGGTCACCCCTCCACTTT. As protein: CAARGSPLHF.

There are a few counts of this clonotype. The rearrangement links TRBV10-3 to TRBJ1-1, with D tentatively TRBD1 (6 bases). The CDR3 totals 13 residues. V lost 7 bases and J lost 6, with 15 bases in between. Germline lookup yields CDR1 ENHRY and CDR2 SYGVKD. In nucleotides, the CDR3 is TGTGCCATCACCCCAGGGGATAGCGCTGAAGCTTTCTTT. It translates to CAITPGDSAEAFF.

This clonotype has only a few counts. V and J are TRBV6-5 and TRBJ2-7, with D possibly being TRBD2 (7 bases). CDR3 length: 15 residues. Trimming left V 0 bases short and J 6 bases short, with 15 bases between. Per germline, CDR1 MNHEY and CDR2 SVGAGI. The CDR3 region has the DNA TGTGCCAGCAGTTACTCGATAGGGGGGGCGGGCGAGCAGTACTTC. It encodes CASSYSIGGAGEQYF.

This clonotype was recorded many times. This chain joins TRBV20-1 and TRBJ2-1; D possibly corresponds to TRBD2 (7 bases). The CDR3 is 14 amino acids. V was cut by 3 bases and J by 6 bases, with 15 bases left in between. Per germline, CDR1 DFQATT and CDR2 SNEGSKA (reference sequence). CDR3 amino acids: CSASAGGAINEQFF. DNA of the CDR3: TGCAGTGCTAGTGCTGGGGGGGCCATCAATGAGCAGTTCTTC.

The rearrangement links TRBV20-1 to TRBJ1-1; 10 nucleotides agree with TRBD1. Germline CDR1 DFQATT, CDR2 SNEGSKA (reference sequence). The CDR3 contains 14 residues. With 6 bases clipped from V and 5 bases from J, the junction kept 9 bases outside the gene matches. CDR3 sequence (DNA): TGCAGTGCCCGGGACAGGGGTTCGAGGACTGAAGCTTTCTTT. Its translation is CSARDRGSRTEAFF.

The rearrangement uses TRBV20-1 and TRBJ1-1; the D gene is possibly TRBD1 (5 bases). The germline V gene has CDR1 DFQATT and CDR2 SNEGSKA (reference sequence). V lost 6 bases, J lost 4 bases, and 18 bases lay in between. The CDR3 contains 14 residues. The CDR3 region is CSADEGVGGTEAFF. CDR3 nucleotides: TGCAGTGCCGACGAAGGGGTCGGCGGCACTGAAGCTTTCTTT.

This clonotype has only a few counts. The chain couples TRBV7-9 to TRBJ2-2, with TRBD2 matching 8 bases. Losses at the gene ends were 5 bases for V and 3 bases for J; bases not matched to a gene: 5. The CDR3 runs to 15 residues. Germline CDR1 is SEHNR and CDR2 is FQNEAQ (reference sequence). The CDR3 loop reads CASSLASGYTGELFF. The CDR3 DNA is TGTGCCAGCAGCCTTGCTAGCGGGTACACCGGGGAGCTGTTTTTT.

This clonotype was observed a few times. The V gene is TRBV6-2 or TRBV6-3, the J gene TRBJ2-5, with no clear D. With 4 bases removed from V and 2 bases from J, the gap between germline ends came to 11 bases. This CDR3 spans 14 amino acids. Germline CDR1 MNHEY, CDR2 SVGEGT. CDR3 region: CASSSLRWQETQYF. The CDR3 bases are TGTGCCAGCAGTTCCCTGCGTTGGCAAGAGACCCAGTACTTC.

Details on this clonotype: At one boundary the junction diverges from the germline segment, which might be a read error. V and J are TRBV7-7 and TRBJ2-1; D is ambiguous. The CDR3 is 14 amino acids. Germline CDR1 reads SSHAT; CDR2 reads FNYEAQ (reference sequence). The CDR3 is CASSPMASSYEQFF. DNA of the CDR3: TGTGCTAGCAGCCCAATGGCTAGTAGCTATGAGCAGTTCTTC. The full variable domain, rest sourced from reference TRBV7-7 and TRBJ2-1, is GAGVSQSPRYKVTKRGQDVTLRCDPISSHATLYWYQQALGQGPEFLTYFNYEAQPDKSGLPSDRFSAERPEGSISTLTIQRTEQRDSAMYRCASSPMASSYEQFFGPGTRLTVL.

This rearrangement joins TRBV11-2 to TRBJ2-1; unclear D gene. The V gene's germline CDR1 is SGHAT and CDR2 FQNNGV. V was clipped by 2 bases and J by 5 bases, with 13 bases between them. The CDR3 runs to 15 residues. The CDR3 DNA sequence: TGTGCCAGCAGCTTAACAACTGCCGGTAACAATGAGCAGTTCTTC. It specifies CASSLTTAGNNEQFF.

The V call is TRBV20-1, the J call TRBJ2-5, with a possible D match to TRBD1 (5 bases). The germline CDR1 and CDR2 sequences are DFQATT and SNEGSKA (reference sequence). V was cut by 3 bases and J by 5 bases, with 10 bases left in between. The CDR3 has 12 amino acids. The CDR3 nucleotides are TGCAGTGCTAGTTGGGGCGCGGAGACCCAGTACTTC. Translating gives CSASWGAETQYF.

There are a few counts of this clonotype. The chain employs TRBV10-3 and TRBJ2-1; 14 bases line up with TRBD2. The CDR3 extends over 15 amino acids. The junction had 7 bases not matched to a gene; V was cut back by 7 bases and J by 8 bases. CDR1 is ENHRY, CDR2 SYGVKD, per germline. The CDR3 DNA follows: TGTGCCATCATGGGACTAGCGGGAGTTGCGGATGAGCAGTTCTTC. Amino acid sequence: CAIMGLAGVADEQFF.

V is TRBV9 and J is TRBJ2-2, with 10 bases aligning to TRBD2. The CDR3 loop spans 17 amino acids. V was clipped by 3 bases and J by 7 bases; unmatched bases: 12. In germline, CDR1 is SGDLS, CDR2 YYNGEE. The CDR3 coding sequence is TGTGCCAGCAGCGACCGACTAGCGGGCCCTAGGGGCGGGGAGCTGTTTTTT. Residues: CASSDRLAGPRGGELFF.

This chain links TRBV29-1 with TRBJ2-4; no clear D gene. V was pared by 5 bases and J by 6 bases, with 8 bases between. The CDR3 runs to 11 residues. The germline V gene has CDR1 SQVTM and CDR2 ANQGSEA. In DNA, the CDR3 is TGCAGCGTTTCCAATCCAAACATTCAGTACTTC. It encodes CSVSNPNIQYF.

This clonotype was recorded a few times. This chain connects TRBV5-1 to TRBJ1-2; no firm D call. The CDR3 has 15 residues. The germline CDR1 and CDR2 sequences are SGHRS and YFSETQ. V was cut by 4 bases and J by 1 base, with 14 bases left in between. CDR3 residues: CASSPVGSHNYGYTF. The CDR3 DNA is TGCGCCAGCAGCCCGGTAGGATCCCATAACTATGGCTACACCTTC.

This chain joins TRBV20-1 and TRBJ2-1; D is ambiguous. Germline lookup yields CDR1 DFQATT and CDR2 SNEGSKA (reference sequence). The V end was cut by 2 bases, the J end by 9 bases, with 8 bases between. This CDR3 region has 11 residues. CDR3 sequence reads: CSARLGFEQFF. The DNA of the CDR3 is TGCAGTGCTAGATTGGGATTTGAGCAGTTCTTC.

The CDR3 loop is CASSLAPGVAGELFF. The CDR3 bases are TGTGCCAGCAGCTTAGCCCCGGGGGTCGCCGGGGAGCTGTTTTTT. J is TRBJ2-2 and V is TRBV7-3, with a weak D call TRBD2 (6 bases). CDR1 and CDR2 from the germline V gene are SGHTA and FQGTGA. The CDR3 spans 15 residues. Trimming cost V 2 bases and J 6 bases, with 13 bases left between them.

There are a few counts of this clonotype. The chain joins TRBV6-2 or TRBV6-3 to TRBJ1-1; TRBD1 matches 9 bases. Germline V CDR1 and CDR2: MNHEY, SVGEGT. Trimming cost V 6 bases and J 7 bases; bases outside gene matches: 6. The CDR3 has 13 amino acids. The CDR3, as DNA: TGTGCCAGCAGGCGTACAGGGGGCGGTGAAGCTTTCTTT. It codes for CASRRTGGGEAFF.

At least ten counts were recorded for this clonotype. The V gene is TRBV6-1, the J gene TRBJ2-7, with D maybe TRBD2 (6 bases). V was shortened by 5 bases and J by 3 bases, with 11 bases between the two germline ends. The CDR3 runs 13 residues. From germline, CDR1 is MNHNS and CDR2 SASEGT. The CDR3 DNA reads TGTGCCAGCAGTCCGGGACTTCTCTACGAGCAGTACTTC. Protein sequence: CASSPGLLYEQYF.

A few counts support this clonotype. This chain uses TRBV6-5 with TRBJ1-4, with D possibly being TRBD1 (5 bases). Trimming pared 6 bases from V and 8 bases from J, leaving 7 bases between. There are 11 residues in the CDR3. Germline CDR1 is MNHEY and CDR2 is SVGAGI. The CDR3 DNA sequence: TGTGCCAGCAGAAGGGGAGAAAAACTGTTTTTT. Translated: CASRRGEKLFF.

This chain joins TRBV12-3 or TRBV12-4 and TRBJ2-7; 9 nucleotides align to TRBD1. The CDR3 is 15 residues long. V was clipped by 5 bases and J by 3 bases; unmatched bases: 8. DNA of the CDR3: TGTGCCAGCAGTCCCCTCGGGACAGGGCGCTACGAGCAGTACTTC. This encodes CASSPLGTGRYEQYF.

The V gene is TRBV19, the J gene TRBJ2-7; D gene unclear. V was trimmed by 6 bases and J by 2 bases, leaving 11 bases between them. The CDR3 consists of 13 residues. CDR1 and CDR2 from the germline V gene are LNHDA and SQIVND (reference sequence). The CDR3 sequence: CASSRSGAYEQYF. The CDR3 coding sequence is TGTGCCAGTAGCAGATCAGGAGCCTACGAGCAGTACTTC.